This T cell receptor beta chain originates from a study of PD-1 blockade in classical Hodgkin lymphoma. Germline CDR1 is LNHDA and CDR2 is SQIVND (reference sequence). Trimming took off 3 bases at V and 6 bases at J, with 6 bases between the two ends. The CDR3 contains 12 residues. Sequenced by immunoSEQ multiplex PCR; TCRdb stores in-frame clones only, minus some. The sample carries about 20,000 clones, about 81% recorded once. Exposure to brentuximab vedotin varied, and each patient had relapsed following autologous stem cell transplantation. This TCR came from a human donor with classical Hodgkin lymphoma. V is TRBV19 and J is TRBJ2-1; D is unresolved. The sequenced sample was peripheral blood mononuclear cells (PBMCs), obtained at baseline. CDR3 coding DNA: TGTGCCAGTAGTATGTGGGGCAATGAGCAGTTCTTC. Its protein is CASSMWGNEQFF. Combining the CDR3 with reference TRBV19 and TRBJ2-1 gives the whole variable domain DGGITQSPKYLFRKEGQNVTLSCEQNLNHDAMYWYRQDPGQGLRLIYYSQIVNDFQKGDIAEGYSVSREKKESFPLTVTSAQKNPTAFYLCASSMWGNEQFFGPGTRLTVL.